This TCR beta chain is drawn from a study of T cell repertoires in cytomegalovirus infection. Study-level points and caveats: Dominant in the ex vivo response were TCR beta clonotypes restricted by HLA-C and specific for CMV.

CDR1 is MNHNY, CDR2 SVGAGI, per germline (reference sequence). CDR3 length: 15 residues. With 7 bases clipped from V and 1 base from J, the junction kept 6 bases outside the gene matches. MiXCR, applied by TCRdb to the reads, yields one record per CDR3 protein. Counted here are about 570,000 distinct CDR3 sequences, approximately 40% occurring once; the ten biggest clones make up about 46%. To note about this clonotype: The antigen is unknown.

This sample comprised cultured PBMCs, obtained from culture after CMV antigen stimulation. This chain uses TRBV6-6 with TRBJ2-2, with TRBD1 matching over 7 bases. This TCR was recovered from a human donor in good health (CMV status not recorded). Some clones in this sample may be carry-over from other donors' samples. CDR3: CASTFRDRNTGELFF. CDR3 coding DNA: TGTGCCAGCACTTTCCGGGACAGGAACACCGGGGAGCTGTTTTTT.